These 12 T cell receptor beta chains originate from one sample sequenced in a study of graft-versus-host responses after intestinal transplantation. The method was immunoSEQ multiplex PCR; TCRdb's version includes in-frame clones alone and lacks a portion of them. The sample holds tens of thousands of clones, roughly 90% seen once. This specimen was PBMCs, taken 26 days after transplant. The receptors originated from a human patient who received an intestinal transplant, so some T cells may come from the graft donor.

Written as DNA, the CDR3 is TGTGCCAGCAGCCAACCCGGACAGGGAGGGAGGTTTGGTTATGGCTACACCTTC. Encoded protein: CASSQPGQGGRFGYGYTF. The gene calls are TRBV9 and TRBJ1-2; TRBD1 matches 8 bases. Looked up from germline, CDR1 is SGDLS and CDR2 is YYNGEE. The junction had 19 bases not matched to a gene; V was cut back by 4 bases and J by 5 bases. The CDR3 totals 18 residues.

The V call is TRBV5-1, the J call TRBJ1-1, with D perhaps TRBD1 (6 bases). The CDR3 runs to 14 residues. V was shortened by 1 base and J by 1 base, with 8 bases between the two germline ends. CDR1 is SGHRS and CDR2 is YFSETQ in the germline V gene. In DNA, the CDR3 is TGCGCCAGCAGCTTGTCACAGGGGAACACTGAAGCTTTCTTT. Its translation is CASSLSQGNTEAFF.

The J gene is TRBJ2-2, the V gene TRBV7-8; 9 bases fit TRBD2. J gave up 3 bases and V 2 bases, and 7 bases lay outside the gene matches. The CDR3 has 17 amino acids. CDR1 and CDR2 from the germline V gene are SGHVS and FQNEAQ. The CDR3 here is CASSLQRGGGDTGELFF. In DNA form, the CDR3 reads TGTGCCAGCAGCTTACAGAGAGGCGGGGGGGACACCGGGGAGCTGTTTTTT. Complete variable domain (other parts from reference TRBV7-8 and TRBJ2-2): GAGVSQSPRYKVAKRGQDVALRCDPISGHVSLFWYQQALGQGPEFLTYFQNEAQLDKSGLPSDRFFAERPEGSVSTLKIQRTQQEDSAVYLCASSLQRGGGDTGELFFGEGSRLTVL.

The J gene is TRBJ2-7, the V gene TRBV10-3, with 7 bases lining up with TRBD2. Germline values: CDR1 ENHRY, CDR2 SYGVKD. With 0 bases clipped from V and 6 bases from J, the junction kept 8 bases outside the gene matches. The CDR3 runs to 15 residues. The CDR3 region has the DNA TGTGCCATCAGTGAGTCAGAAGGGGACTACGGCGAGCAGTACTTC. It encodes CAISESEGDYGEQYF.

This clone was counted between two and nine times. The chain carries TRBV7-9 and TRBJ2-1; 9 bases are a match to TRBD2. CDR1 is SEHNR and CDR2 is FQNEAQ in the germline V gene (reference sequence). The CDR3 has 16 amino acids. The V gene end was trimmed by 1 base and the J gene end by 4 bases; junction bases not matched to a gene: 5. The CDR3 nucleotides read TGTGCCAGCAGCTTAGGGGGCGGGGGGGTTTACAATGAGCAGTTCTTC. Translating it yields CASSLGGGGVYNEQFF.

The genes are TRBV5-1 and TRBJ2-7; TRBD1 aligns across 7 bases. Germline V gives CDR1 SGHRS, CDR2 YFSETQ. The CDR3 runs to 14 residues. V shed 0 bases and J 2 bases; nucleotides not matched to a gene: 2. CDR3 amino acids: CASSLGTGAYEQYF. CDR3 in DNA: TGCGCCAGCAGCTTGGGTACAGGGGCCTACGAGCAGTACTTC.

This clone has a single count. This CDR3 is CATSSLAGVPHTDTQYF. In DNA, the CDR3 is TGTGCCACCTCCTCACTAGCGGGGGTACCTCACACAGATACGCAGTATTTT. The gene calls are TRBV27 and TRBJ2-3, with 11 bases identical to TRBD2. With V trimmed by 10 bases and J by 2 bases, 14 bases remained unmatched. The germline gives CDR1 MNHEY, CDR2 SMNVEV (reference sequence). The CDR3 runs to 17 residues.

Regarding this clone: This sample also contains other DNA sequences that code for the same CDR3. The chain is built from TRBV5-6 and TRBJ2-3, with 7 bases that match TRBD1. Trimming took 4 bases from V and 1 from J; bases not matched to a gene: 6. Per the germline V gene, CDR1 is SGHDT and CDR2 is YYEEEE. The CDR3 is 15 residues long. This CDR3 reads CASSLPGQGTDTQYF. CDR3 DNA: TGTGCCAGCAGCCTTCCAGGACAGGGCACAGATACGCAGTATTTT.

The chain uses TRBV10-3 and TRBJ2-7; TRBD2 aligns across 12 bases. The length of the CDR3 is 16 residues. The V segment lost 0 bases and the J segment 6 bases; nucleotides outside the gene matches: 6. The germline V gene has CDR1 ENHRY and CDR2 SYGVKD. The CDR3 here is CAISESLAGGGGEQYV. The CDR3 coding sequence is TGTGCCATCAGTGAGTCACTAGCGGGGGGTGGTGGCGAGCAGTACGTC.

V and J are TRBV2 and TRBJ1-1, with 9 bases that match TRBD1. This CDR3 is built from 13 residues. V was pared by 8 bases and J by 2 bases, with 3 bases of the junction left unmatched. Looked up from germline, CDR1 is SNHLY and CDR2 is FYNNEI. The CDR3: CASGGQGNTEAFF. CDR3 nucleotide sequence: TGTGCCAGCGGGGGACAGGGTAACACTGAAGCTTTCTTT.

The genes are TRBV7-9 and TRBJ2-5, with D maybe TRBD2 (6 bases). Trimming left V 6 bases short and J 3 bases short, with 8 bases between. CDR1 is SEHNR, CDR2 FQNEAQ, per germline (reference sequence). The CDR3 contains 12 residues. CDR3 bases: TGTGCCAGCAGACGCGGGGAAGAGACCCAGTACTTC. Translation: CASRRGEETQYF.

This chain uses TRBV6-1 with TRBJ2-3, with TRBD1 matching over 8 bases. Germline V lookup: CDR1 MNHNS, CDR2 SASEGT. CDR3 length: 15 residues. After removal of 4 bases from V and 4 bases from J, the junction contained 7 bases not matched to a gene. In DNA, the CDR3 is TGTGCCAGCAGTGGTAGGACAGGGAACGCAGATACGCAGTATTTT. Amino acids: CASSGRTGNADTQYF.